Presented here are 21 T cell receptor beta chains from one specimen sequenced in a study of graft-versus-host responses after intestinal transplantation. Profiling relied on immunoSEQ multiplex PCR, and the TCRdb table lists in-frame clones only, not all of them. Of tens of thousands of clones in the sample, 70% to 85% were seen once. The antigens for these receptors are not known. The sample here was unstimulated CD4+ T cells sorted from spleen or lymph node cells, taken before transplant. The receptor set was obtained from a human donor who was the organ donor for an intestinal transplant.

V usage is TRBV29-1 and J usage is TRBJ1-6; TRBD1 aligns across 10 bases. CDR3 length: 13 residues. Looked up from germline, CDR1 is SQVTM and CDR2 is ANQGSEA. V shed 4 bases, J shed 6 bases, and the junction held 0 bases outside the gene matches. The CDR3 spells CSVGTGGNSPLHF. DNA for the CDR3: TGCAGCGTTGGGACAGGGGGTAATTCACCCCTCCACTTT.

The J gene is TRBJ1-1, the V gene TRBV5-1, with unresolved D. Germline V gene data show CDR1 as SGHRS and CDR2 as YFSETQ. The ends were cut back, 3 bases at V and 0 bases at J, with 9 bases in the middle. The CDR3 covers 14 residues. This CDR3 is CASSSGLMNTEAFF. As DNA, the CDR3 is TGCGCCAGCAGCTCCGGACTAATGAACACTGAAGCTTTCTTT.

This rearrangement joins TRBV18 to TRBJ2-3; D remains ambiguous. Deletions cut 6 bases from V and 2 bases from J, with 9 bases between. Germline V lookup: CDR1 KGHSH, CDR2 LQKENI. CDR3 length: 13 residues. The CDR3 region is CASSSPFTDTQYF. The CDR3 region has the DNA TGTGCCAGCTCCTCACCTTTCACAGATACGCAGTATTTT.

A single count supports this clone. CDR3 sequence (DNA): TGTGCCAGCTTACCCGGGACAGGGGGGTTCACTGAAGCTTTCTTT. This translates into CASLPGTGGFTEAFF. The rearrangement uses TRBV2 and TRBJ1-1; TRBD1 matches at 11 bases. V shed 8 bases and J 4 bases; nucleotides not matched to a gene: 9. The germline gives CDR1 SNHLY, CDR2 FYNNEI. The length of the CDR3 is 15 residues.

This clone was seen a single time. The CDR3 loop is CASSTDGTTDTQYF. The CDR3 DNA reads TGTGCCAGCAGTACGGACGGTACCACAGATACGCAGTATTTT. The chain combines TRBV6-6 with TRBJ2-3; D remains unclear. Per germline, CDR1 MNHNY and CDR2 SVGAGI (reference sequence). The length of the CDR3 is 14 residues. Trimming pared 5 bases from V and 2 bases from J, leaving 11 bases between.

The rearrangement uses TRBV4-1 and TRBJ1-1, with no clear D. The V gene lost 4 bases and the J gene lost 0 bases, with 6 bases spanning the gap. Germline CDR1 MGHRA, CDR2 YSYEKL. The CDR3 has 13 residues. The CDR3 sequence is CASSPRMNTEAFF. The CDR3 DNA follows: TGCGCCAGCAGCCCAAGAATGAACACTGAAGCTTTCTTT.

This chain joins TRBV30 and TRBJ1-1, with D unclear. Trimming took 5 bases from V and 8 from J, leaving 12 bases between them. CDR1 is GTSNPN and CDR2 is SVGIG in the germline V gene (reference sequence). This CDR3 region has 11 residues. Here the CDR3 reads CAWRSIGEAFF. CDR3 coding DNA: TGTGCCTGGCGCTCAATCGGGGAAGCTTTCTTT.

The chain links TRBV6-5 to TRBJ2-1, with 12 bases lining up with TRBD2. Germline V gene data show CDR1 as MNHEY and CDR2 as SVGAGI. The CDR3 is 15 amino acids. J was trimmed by 4 bases and V by 6 bases; bases with no gene match: 4. The CDR3 here is CASRTTSGGYNEQFF. Here the CDR3 DNA reads TGTGCCAGCAGGACAACTAGCGGGGGGTACAATGAGCAGTTCTTC.

The table lists this clone with a count of one. The V call is TRBV7-2, the J call TRBJ1-2; D may be TRBD1 (5 bases). This CDR3 is 12 amino acids long. The V and J ends lost 5 bases and 8 bases respectively, with 12 bases between them. Germline V CDR1 and CDR2: SGHTA, FQGNSA. Here the CDR3 reads CASSPQGLGYTF. Written as DNA, the CDR3 is TGTGCCAGCAGCCCTCAGGGATTGGGCTACACCTTC.

The chain links TRBV6-6 to TRBJ2-1; 10 bases are a match to TRBD1. Germline V gives CDR1 MNHNY, CDR2 SVGAGI (reference sequence). The V gene end was trimmed by 7 bases and the J gene end by 8 bases; junction bases not matched to a gene: 8. The CDR3 has 14 residues. Here the CDR3 DNA reads TGTGCCAGCACCTATGGGACAGGGGACGATGAGCAGTTCTTC. It translates to CASTYGTGDDEQFF.

The J gene is TRBJ2-1, the V gene TRBV5-4, with TRBD2 identical over 11 bases. The CDR3 has 16 residues. Germline V lookup: CDR1 SGHNT, CDR2 YYREEE (reference sequence). The V segment lost 4 bases and the J segment 5 bases; nucleotides outside the gene matches: 8. The CDR3 DNA reads TGTGCCAGCAGCCCGTTAGCGGGAGGGTTGAACAATGAGCAGTTCTTC. This translates into CASSPLAGGLNNEQFF.

The chain uses TRBV6-5 and TRBJ1-4; TRBD1 matches at 12 bases. The CDR3 sequence is 14 residues long. J was trimmed by 8 bases and V by 6 bases; bases with no gene match: 4. Germline CDR1 MNHEY, CDR2 SVGAGI. CDR3 DNA sequence: TGTGCCAGCAGCGCCGGGACAGGGGGCGAAAAACTGTTTTTT. It translates to CASSAGTGGEKLFF.

The chain carries TRBV30 and TRBJ2-7, with D unresolved. V was trimmed by 1 base and J by 2 bases, leaving 3 bases between them. Germline V gives CDR1 GTSNPN, CDR2 SVGIG (reference sequence). The CDR3 is 11 amino acids. In DNA form, the CDR3 reads TGTGCCTGGAGTGCACCCTACGAGCAGTACTTC. Its translation is CAWSAPYEQYF.

On this clone: At one end, the junction sequence differs from germline, possibly due to a read error. The V call is TRBV19, the J call TRBJ2-7, with 10 bases lining up with TRBD2. Germline values: CDR1 LNHDA, CDR2 SQIVND (reference sequence). This CDR3 has 11 residues. The CDR3 DNA is TGTGCCAGTAGTCGGGGACTAGCGTATTCTTTC. As protein: CASSRGLAYSF.

This rearrangement joins TRBV6-1 to TRBJ2-7; possible D gene TRBD2, 6 bases. The CDR3 is made up of 14 amino acids. Germline V CDR1 and CDR2: MNHNS, SASEGT. V dropped 5 bases and J dropped 6 bases, with 17 bases sitting between them. The CDR3 region has the DNA TGTGCCAGCAGTTATCGTCAGGGCGGGACCGAGCAGTACTTC. Translation gives CASSYRQGGTEQYF.

This chain links TRBV11-2 with TRBJ2-2; D remains ambiguous. The CDR3 has 16 amino acids. V was trimmed by 1 base and J by 7 bases, leaving 16 bases between them. The germline V gene encodes CDR1 SGHAT and CDR2 FQNNGV. Here the CDR3 DNA reads TGTGCCAGCAGCTTAGTGACGTCCCCTGCCGTCGGGGAGCTGTTTTTT. This codes for CASSLVTSPAVGELFF.

This clone turned up a few times. This chain links TRBV19 with TRBJ2-1, with D hard to call. Between the trimmed V and J ends, which lost 3 bases and 7 bases, there was a span of 7 bases. Germline values: CDR1 LNHDA, CDR2 SQIVND (reference sequence). The CDR3 is 12 amino acids. CDR3 amino acids: CASSMRRNEQFF. In nucleotides, the CDR3 is TGTGCCAGTAGTATGAGGCGGAATGAGCAGTTCTTC. The full variable domain, with the rest looked up from reference TRBV19 and TRBJ2-1, is DGGITQSPKYLFRKEGQNVTLSCEQNLNHDAMYWYRQDPGQGLRLIYYSQIVNDFQKGDIAEGYSVSREKKESFPLTVTSAQKNPTAFYLCASSMRRNEQFFGPGTRLTVL.

V is TRBV5-1 and J is TRBJ1-1, with a tentative D call TRBD1 (6 bases). The V gene's germline CDR1 is SGHRS and CDR2 YFSETQ. Trimming pared 4 bases from V and 0 bases from J, leaving 10 bases between. The length of the CDR3 is 14 residues. The CDR3 DNA is TGCGCCAGCAGCCTATGGGACATGAACACTGAAGCTTTCTTT. Translating it yields CASSLWDMNTEAFF.

This clone was found once. The chain links TRBV11-1 to TRBJ2-7; D ambiguous. V was shortened by 0 bases and J by 2 bases, with 8 bases between the two germline ends. This CDR3 has 14 residues. The germline V gene has CDR1 SGHAT and CDR2 FQDESV (reference sequence). In DNA form, the CDR3 reads TGTGCCAGCAGCTTAGCGGTCCCTCCCTACGAGCAGTACTTC. This gives the protein CASSLAVPPYEQYF.

The gene calls are TRBV6-5 and TRBJ2-3; D ambiguous. The germline V gene has CDR1 MNHEY and CDR2 SVGAGI. V shed 4 bases and J shed 1 base, with 12 bases lying between them. The CDR3 runs 15 residues. CDR3 coding DNA: TGTGCCAGCAGTTTCCCCGCAGGACGCACAGATACGCAGTATTTT. Its translation: CASSFPAGRTDTQYF.

The chain carries TRBV5-1 and TRBJ1-1, with D possibly TRBD1 on 5 matching bases. The CDR3 extends over 15 amino acids. The germline V gene has CDR1 SGHRS and CDR2 YFSETQ. V lost 0 bases, J lost 6 bases, and 15 bases lay in between. The CDR3 spells CASSLAGGGGAEAFF. The CDR3 DNA sequence: TGCGCCAGCAGCTTGGCGGGGGGTGGTGGAGCTGAAGCTTTCTTT.